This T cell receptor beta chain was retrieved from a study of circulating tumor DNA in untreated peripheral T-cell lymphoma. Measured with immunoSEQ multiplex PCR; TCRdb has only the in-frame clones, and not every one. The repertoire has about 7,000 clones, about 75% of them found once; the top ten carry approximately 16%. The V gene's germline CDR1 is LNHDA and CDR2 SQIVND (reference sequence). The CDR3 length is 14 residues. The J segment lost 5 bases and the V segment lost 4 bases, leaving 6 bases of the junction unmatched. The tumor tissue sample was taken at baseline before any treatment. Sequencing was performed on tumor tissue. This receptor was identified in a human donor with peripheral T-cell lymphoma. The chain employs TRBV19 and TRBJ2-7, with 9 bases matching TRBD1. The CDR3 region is CASSSRDRVHEQYF. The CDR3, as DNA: TGTGCCAGTAGTAGCCGGGACAGGGTCCACGAGCAGTACTTC.